One sample yielded the 11 T cell receptor beta chains listed below, sequenced in a study of technical replicates of blood from a handful of donors. Produced via immunoSEQ multiplex PCR; TCRdb's table is partial and in-frame only. The table includes 75,000 to 85,000 clones, 95% detected once. The sample consisted of T cells isolated from PBMCs. All receptors come from a human donor in good health.

The CDR3 DNA reads as TGCGCCAGCAGCTTAACAGGGGGTCGTTCATACGAGCAGTACTTC. This gives the protein CASSLTGGRSYEQYF. The rearrangement links TRBV5-1 to TRBJ2-7; 8 bases match TRBD1. V shed 2 bases and J 4 bases; nucleotides not matched to a gene: 8. The CDR3 has 15 amino acids. The germline gives CDR1 SGHRS, CDR2 YFSETQ.

This clone was detected only once. This sample includes further DNA sequences coding for the same CDR3. The chain recombines TRBV27 with TRBJ1-5; TRBD1 is a possible D gene (5 bases). The V end lost 0 bases, the J end lost 2 bases, and 5 bases lay between the germline ends. This CDR3 comprises 14 residues. Germline CDR1 reads MNHEY; CDR2 reads SMNVEV (reference sequence). The CDR3 DNA is TGTGCCAGCAGTTTATCAGGGGGCAATCAGCCCCAGCATTTT. Amino acids: CASSLSGGNQPQHF.

This chain uses TRBV15 with TRBJ1-1; a possible D gene is TRBD1 (5 bases). Trimming cost V 1 base and J 0 bases, with 6 bases left between them. This CDR3 has 14 amino acids. Germline V gene sequence: CDR1 LNHNV, CDR2 YYDKDF (reference sequence). CDR3 protein: CATSRGQLNTEAFF. The CDR3 bases are TGTGCCACCAGCAGAGGACAGCTGAACACTGAAGCTTTCTTT.

This chain joins TRBV7-9 and TRBJ2-3; D gene ambiguous. The CDR3 runs 13 residues. In germline, CDR1 is SEHNR, CDR2 FQNEAQ (reference sequence). Trimming took off 1 base at V and 6 bases at J, with 8 bases between the two ends. The CDR3 loop is CASSLVIEDTQYF. The CDR3 DNA reads TGTGCCAGCAGCTTAGTGATCGAGGATACGCAGTATTTT.

The genes are TRBV7-9 and TRBJ2-5; 12 bases map to TRBD2. Germline values: CDR1 SEHNR, CDR2 FQNEAQ (reference sequence). V gave up 2 bases and J gave up 4 bases; unmatched junction bases: 5. This CDR3 is built from 16 residues. The CDR3 DNA reads TGTGCCAGCAGCTTACGGACTAGCGGGATAGGAGAGACCCAGTACTTC. This codes for CASSLRTSGIGETQYF.

This clone was seen just once. The chain is built from TRBV2 and TRBJ1-2; D uncertain. CDR3 length: 12 amino acids. The germline CDR1 and CDR2 sequences are SNHLY and FYNNEI. Trimming stripped 7 bases from V and 4 bases from J, with 10 bases between. CDR3 sequence reads: CASTEGVYGYTF. DNA for the CDR3: TGTGCCAGCACAGAGGGAGTCTATGGCTACACCTTC.

The chain is built from TRBV6-4 and TRBJ2-2; 7 nucleotides line up with TRBD1. This CDR3 has 17 residues. Germline loops: CDR1 MRHNA, CDR2 SNTAGT. Trimming took 3 bases from V and 1 from J; bases not matched to a gene: 8. CDR3 protein: CASSDNTGALNTGELFF. CDR3 nucleotide sequence: TGTGCCAGCAGTGATAACACAGGGGCGCTGAACACCGGGGAGCTGTTTTTT.

CDR3 in DNA: TGTGCCAGCACCGAACAGGGCCTCTCTGGGGCCAACGTCCTGACTTTC. Its protein is CASTEQGLSGANVLTF. The V gene is TRBV11-2, the J gene TRBJ2-6; D might be TRBD1 (6 bases). CDR3 length equals 16 residues. V lost 7 bases to trimming and J lost 0 bases, with 13 bases between them. Per the germline V gene, CDR1 is SGHAT and CDR2 is FQNNGV.

The V and J genes are TRBV13 and TRBJ2-1; 12 bases match TRBD2. CDR1 and CDR2 from the germline V gene are PRHDT and FYEKMQ (reference sequence). V shed 6 bases and J 0 bases; nucleotides not matched to a gene: 12. There are 19 residues in the CDR3. The CDR3 region is CASRSSGLAGPRSYNEQFF. CDR3 DNA sequence: TGTGCCAGCAGATCCTCGGGACTAGCGGGCCCCCGCTCCTACAATGAGCAGTTCTTC.

The chain uses TRBV19 and TRBJ1-5; possible D gene TRBD1, 5 bases. Germline-derived CDR1 and CDR2 are LNHDA and SQIVND (reference sequence). Trimming stripped 7 bases from V and 3 bases from J, with 13 bases between. There are 14 residues in the CDR3. The CDR3 DNA reads TGTGCCAGTACCCTGGGACTGTTCAATCAGCCCCAGCATTTT. It encodes CASTLGLFNQPQHF. Using reference TRBV19 and TRBJ1-5 for the parts outside the CDR3, the full variable domain is DGGITQSPKYLFRKEGQNVTLSCEQNLNHDAMYWYRQDPGQGLRLIYYSQIVNDFQKGDIAEGYSVSREKKESFPLTVTSAQKNPTAFYLCASTLGLFNQPQHFGDGTRLSIL.

The table lists this clone with a count of one. This rearrangement joins TRBV7-8 to TRBJ1-5; TRBD1 matches 7 bases. CDR1 and CDR2 (germline): SGHVS, FQNEAQ. The CDR3 is 16 residues long. V was clipped by 2 bases and J by 4 bases; unmatched bases: 8. This CDR3 reads CASSLLEGAGNQPQHF. The CDR3 nucleotides read TGTGCCAGCAGCTTACTAGAGGGGGCTGGGAATCAGCCCCAGCATTTT.